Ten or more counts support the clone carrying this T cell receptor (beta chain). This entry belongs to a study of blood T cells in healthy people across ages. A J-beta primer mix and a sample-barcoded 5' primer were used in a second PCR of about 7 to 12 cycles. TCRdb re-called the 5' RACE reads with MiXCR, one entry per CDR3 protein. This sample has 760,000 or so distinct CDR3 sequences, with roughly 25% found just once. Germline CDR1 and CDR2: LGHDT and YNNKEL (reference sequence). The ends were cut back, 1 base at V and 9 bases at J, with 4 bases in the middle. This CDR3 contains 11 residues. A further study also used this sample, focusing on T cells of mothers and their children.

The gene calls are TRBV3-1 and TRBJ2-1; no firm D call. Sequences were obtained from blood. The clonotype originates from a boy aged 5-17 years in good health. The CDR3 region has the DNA TGTGCCAGCAGCCAAGGGAGTGAGCAGTTCTTC. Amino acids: CASSQGSEQFF.